The 30 T cell receptor beta chains below come from one sample, sequenced in a study of cytotoxic CD8 clonotypes in ibrutinib-treated CLL. Sequenced by immunoSEQ multiplex PCR; TCRdb stores in-frame clones only, minus some. The sample has 150,000 or so clones; more than 75% are singletons. The material was PBMCs, obtained after 36 months of ibrutinib treatment. The receptors shown here come from a human donor with chronic lymphocytic leukemia.

The chain links TRBV7-9 to TRBJ2-3, with D perhaps TRBD1 (6 bases). Trimming left V 4 bases short and J 1 base short, with 15 bases between. Germline-derived CDR1 and CDR2 are SEHNR and FQNEAQ (reference sequence). The CDR3 covers 16 residues. The CDR3 region has the DNA TGTGCCAGCAGCTACTATACAGGGTCTGGCACAGATACGCAGTATTTT. Translated: CASSYYTGSGTDTQYF.

The chain couples TRBV6-1 to TRBJ1-5; tentatively, D is TRBD1 (5 bases). Trimming took off 5 bases at V and 5 bases at J, with 13 bases between the two ends. CDR1 is MNHNS and CDR2 is SASEGT in the germline V gene. The CDR3 spans 14 residues. CDR3 residues: CASSLAGIYQPQHF. CDR3 in DNA: TGTGCCAGCAGTTTAGCAGGGATCTATCAGCCCCAGCATTTT.

This clone was counted a single time. This chain joins TRBV11-2 and TRBJ1-2; unclear D gene. V was trimmed by 1 base and J by 7 bases, leaving 19 bases between them. This CDR3 comprises 16 residues. Germline CDR1 is SGHAT and CDR2 is FQNNGV. The CDR3 spells CASSLGGIRLRIGYTF. In nucleotides, the CDR3 is TGTGCCAGCAGCTTAGGCGGTATTAGGTTACGGATTGGCTACACCTTC.

The rearrangement uses TRBV7-6 and TRBJ1-1; D not certain. The ends were cut back, 3 bases at V and 3 bases at J, with 8 bases in the middle. Germline V gene lookup returns CDR1 SGHVS and CDR2 FNYEAQ. CDR3 size: 13 residues. In DNA form, the CDR3 reads TGTGCCAGCAGCTTTGGACGGGACACTGAAGCTTTCTTT. Its protein product is CASSFGRDTEAFF.

The chain recombines TRBV4-2 with TRBJ1-5; D perhaps matches TRBD1 (5 bases). With 0 bases removed from V and 7 bases from J, the gap between germline ends came to 13 bases. Germline V gene lookup returns CDR1 LGHNA and CDR2 YNFKEQ. The CDR3 is 15 amino acids. This chain's CDR3 is CASSQDRQGHQPQHF. In DNA form, the CDR3 reads TGTGCCAGCAGCCAAGATCGGCAGGGTCACCAGCCCCAGCATTTT.

The chain is built from TRBV18 and TRBJ2-7; possibly TRBD2 for D (5 bases). V shed 2 bases and J shed 3 bases, with 11 bases lying between them. This CDR3 region has 14 residues. In germline, CDR1 is KGHSH, CDR2 LQKENI. The CDR3 DNA reads TGTGCCAGCTCACCAGAGGGCCAGCACTACGAGCAGTACTTC. Translating gives CASSPEGQHYEQYF.

The rearrangement links TRBV6-6 to TRBJ1-2; D possibly corresponds to TRBD1 (6 bases). CDR3 length: 13 amino acids. V dropped 3 bases and J dropped 9 bases, with 14 bases sitting between them. Looked up from germline, CDR1 is MNHNY and CDR2 is SVGAGI (reference sequence). The CDR3 loop reads CASSYLDRVSYTF. CDR3 DNA: TGTGCCAGCAGTTATTTGGACAGAGTCAGCTACACCTTC.

The rearrangement links TRBV27 to TRBJ2-2, with TRBD2 matching over 8 bases. This CDR3 comprises 15 residues. In germline, CDR1 is MNHEY, CDR2 SMNVEV (reference sequence). V shed 3 bases, J shed 1 base, and the junction held 1 base outside the gene matches. CDR3 nucleotides: TGTGCCAGCAGTTTGAGCGGGGGGAACACCGGGGAGCTGTTTTTT. Translated: CASSLSGGNTGELFF.

V usage is TRBV6-5 and J usage is TRBJ1-5; 7 bases align to TRBD1. There are 15 residues in the CDR3. Trimming removed 5 bases from V and 4 bases from J; junction bases left unmatched: 8. CDR1 MNHEY and CDR2 SVGAGI come from the germline V gene. CDR3 coding DNA: TGTGCCAGCAGTAAGTTGGACAGGTTGAATCAGCCCCAGCATTTT. Translation gives CASSKLDRLNQPQHF.

The chain joins TRBV18 to TRBJ1-2; D gene ambiguous. CDR1 and CDR2 from the germline V gene are KGHSH and LQKENI. V was cut by 3 bases and J by 4 bases, with 12 bases left in between. This CDR3 spans 14 amino acids. The CDR3 sequence is CASSPTRASYGYTF. The CDR3 DNA reads TGTGCCAGCTCACCGACAAGGGCATCCTATGGCTACACCTTC.

CDR3 in DNA: TGTGCCAGCAGCCCTCAGGCTACTGAAGCTTTCTTT. It is translated as CASSPQATEAFF. The chain links TRBV7-9 to TRBJ1-1; D unresolved. From germline, CDR1 is SEHNR and CDR2 FQNEAQ (reference sequence). The V end was cut by 5 bases, the J end by 5 bases, with 9 bases between. The CDR3 is 12 amino acids.

The rearrangement links TRBV7-8 to TRBJ1-3; D uncertain. The germline CDR1 and CDR2 sequences are SGHVS and FQNEAQ. Trimming removed 5 bases from V and 2 bases from J, with 13 bases in between. The CDR3 has 15 residues. For the CDR3, the DNA is TGTGCCAGCAGCCCCTCCTACGCTCCTGGAAACACCATATATTTT. This encodes CASSPSYAPGNTIYF.

V and J are TRBV15 and TRBJ2-7; no firm D call. Germline V gene lookup returns CDR1 LNHNV and CDR2 YYDKDF (reference sequence). The V end was cut by 4 bases, the J end by 3 bases, with 16 bases between. This CDR3 spans 15 amino acids. As DNA, the CDR3 is TGTGCCACCAGCACTGGTCGGTCCTGGGACTACGAGCAGTACTTC. The encoded protein is CATSTGRSWDYEQYF.

This sequence joins TRBV11-2 and TRBJ1-4, with no clear D. The length of the CDR3 is 13 residues. Trimming stripped 5 bases from V and 8 bases from J, with 12 bases between. Germline CDR1 SGHAT, CDR2 FQNNGV. CDR3 loop: CASSLIVNEKLFF. CDR3 DNA sequence: TGTGCCAGCAGCCTAATTGTAAACGAAAAACTGTTTTTT. Full variable domain (rest looked up from reference TRBV11-2 and TRBJ1-4): EAGVAQSPRYKIIEKRQSVAFWCNPISGHATLYWYQQILGQGPKLLIQFQNNGVVDDSQLPKDRFSAERLKGVDSTLKIQPAKLEDSAVYLCASSLIVNEKLFFGSGTQLSVL.

CDR3 DNA: TGTGCCAGCAGTGTGGACAGGAACTACTATGGCTACACCTTC. Its translation: CASSVDRNYYGYTF. The gene calls are TRBV2 and TRBJ1-2, with TRBD1 matching 7 bases. Germline V gene lookup returns CDR1 SNHLY and CDR2 FYNNEI. The CDR3 is 14 amino acids. Germline trimming cut 4 bases from V and 3 bases from J; bases unmatched to any gene: 5.

V usage is TRBV30 and J usage is TRBJ1-5, with D maybe TRBD1 (5 bases). Germline CDR1 and CDR2: GTSNPN and SVGIG (reference sequence). This CDR3 has 15 residues. The germline V and J ends were trimmed by 0 bases and 5 bases, with 14 bases remaining between them. The CDR3 protein is CAWSVFGGSHQPQHF. In nucleotides, the CDR3 is TGTGCCTGGAGTGTATTCGGGGGATCGCATCAGCCCCAGCATTTT.

V gene TRBV30 combines with J gene TRBJ2-1, with TRBD1 identical over 7 bases. Germline V gene data show CDR1 as GTSNPN and CDR2 as SVGIG (reference sequence). This CDR3 has 15 residues. V lost 3 bases, J lost 0 bases, and 5 bases stayed unmatched. CDR3 bases: TGTGCCTGGAGGGACAGGTCGAGCTCCTACAATGAGCAGTTCTTC. Residues: CAWRDRSSSYNEQFF.

The chain employs TRBV5-6 and TRBJ2-2, with 7 bases fitting TRBD1. The CDR3 contains 16 residues. Germline V gene lookup returns CDR1 SGHDT and CDR2 YYEEEE. The V segment lost 2 bases and the J segment 2 bases; nucleotides outside the gene matches: 6. The CDR3 DNA reads TGTGCCAGCAGCTTAGGGACAGTGGATAACACCGGGGAGCTGTTTTTT. Protein: CASSLGTVDNTGELFF. The full variable domain, with the rest looked up from reference TRBV5-6 and TRBJ2-2, is DAGVTQSPTHLIKTRGQQVTLRCSPKSGHDTVSWYQQALGQGPQFIFQYYEEEERQRGNFPDRFSGHQFPNYSSELNVNALLLGDSALYLCASSLGTVDNTGELFFGEGSRLTVL.

The V call is TRBV11-2, the J call TRBJ2-7; D call uncertain. The CDR3 length is 15 residues. Germline V gene lookup returns CDR1 SGHAT and CDR2 FQNNGV. The ends were cut back, 4 bases at V and 2 bases at J, with 15 bases in the middle. The CDR3 protein is CASSSLGPWAYEQYF. The CDR3 DNA sequence: TGTGCCAGCAGCTCTCTGGGTCCCTGGGCCTACGAGCAGTACTTC. The full variable domain, in which reference TRBV11-2 and TRBJ2-7 provide the parts outside the CDR3, is EAGVAQSPRYKIIEKRQSVAFWCNPISGHATLYWYQQILGQGPKLLIQFQNNGVVDDSQLPKDRFSAERLKGVDSTLKIQPAKLEDSAVYLCASSSLGPWAYEQYFGPGTRLTVT.

J is TRBJ2-7 and V is TRBV5-6; TRBD2 agrees at 8 bases. Germline V gene sequence: CDR1 SGHDT, CDR2 YYEEEE. Trimming removed 2 bases from V and 6 bases from J; junction bases left unmatched: 1. The CDR3 contains 12 residues. CDR3 nucleotide sequence: TGTGCCAGCAGCTTAGGGACTAGCGAGCAGTACTTC. Protein sequence: CASSLGTSEQYF.

J is TRBJ1-2 and V is TRBV5-4; perhaps TRBD1 as D (5 bases). There are 12 residues in the CDR3. Germline CDR1 and CDR2: SGHNT and YYREEE (reference sequence). The ends were cut back, 4 bases at V and 4 bases at J, with 8 bases in the middle. The CDR3 loop reads CASSMDIYGYTF. The CDR3 bases are TGTGCCAGCAGCATGGACATCTATGGCTACACCTTC. The full variable domain, with the rest looked up from reference TRBV5-4 and TRBJ1-2, is ETGVTQSPTHLIKTRGQQVTLRCSSQSGHNTVSWYQQALGQGPQFIFQYYREEENGRGNFPPRFSGLQFPNYSSELNVNALELDDSALYLCASSMDIYGYTFGSGTRLTVV.

V gene TRBV19 combines with J gene TRBJ2-4; TRBD2 is a possible D gene (5 bases). This CDR3 is 13 amino acids long. Germline values: CDR1 LNHDA, CDR2 SQIVND (reference sequence). V shed 6 bases and J shed 8 bases, with 14 bases lying between them. CDR3 bases: TGTGCCAGTAGGCTCCGGGGAGCGGACATTCAGTACTTC. It encodes CASRLRGADIQYF.

The J gene is TRBJ2-7, the V gene TRBV7-3, with D perhaps given as TRBD1 or TRBD2 (6 bases each). CDR1 and CDR2 (germline): SGHTA, FQGTGA. The V end was cut by 5 bases, the J end by 2 bases, with 13 bases between. This CDR3 has 14 amino acids. CDR3: CASSPKGGTYEQYF. The CDR3 region has the DNA TGTGCCAGCAGCCCTAAGGGGGGAACCTACGAGCAGTACTTC. Filled out from reference TRBV7-3 and TRBJ2-7, the complete variable domain reads GAGVSQTPSNKVTEKGKYVELRCDPISGHTALYWYRQSLGQGPEFLIYFQGTGAADDSGLPNDRFFAVRPEGSVSTLKIQRTERGDSAVYLCASSPKGGTYEQYFGPGTRLTVT.

This rearrangement joins TRBV9 to TRBJ2-1; 7 bases are shared with TRBD2. V shed 3 bases and J 6 bases; nucleotides not matched to a gene: 9. CDR1 and CDR2 from the germline V gene are SGDLS and YYNGEE. This CDR3 has 15 residues. CDR3 protein: CASSAPGLLANEQFF. In DNA, the CDR3 is TGTGCCAGCAGCGCCCCGGGACTACTTGCCAATGAGCAGTTCTTC.

V and J are TRBV5-1 and TRBJ2-3; the match to TRBD1 covers 7 bases. The CDR3 is made up of 15 amino acids. From germline, CDR1 is SGHRS and CDR2 YFSETQ. V shed 4 bases, J shed 0 bases, and the junction held 5 bases outside the gene matches. The CDR3 loop is CASSIRDRSTDTQYF. In DNA form, the CDR3 reads TGCGCCAGCAGCATCCGGGACAGAAGCACAGATACGCAGTATTTT.

The chain employs TRBV20-1 and TRBJ2-1; D gene unclear. Germline values: CDR1 DFQATT, CDR2 SNEGSKA (reference sequence). CDR3 length: 11 amino acids. The ends were cut back, 5 bases at V and 11 bases at J, with 13 bases in the middle. Written as DNA, the CDR3 is TGCAGTGCTCACGCCGGCTCTCAGCAGTTCTTC. It specifies CSAHAGSQQFF.

This chain links TRBV18 with TRBJ1-1; D is possibly TRBD1 (5 bases). Between the trimmed V and J ends, which lost 4 bases and 2 bases, there was a span of 14 bases. CDR3 length: 15 residues. The germline gives CDR1 KGHSH, CDR2 LQKENI. The CDR3 loop is CASSRQGAGNTEAFF. The CDR3 DNA follows: TGTGCCAGCTCACGCCAGGGCGCGGGAAACACTGAAGCTTTCTTT.

The chain links TRBV28 to TRBJ2-7; TRBD2 matches 8 bases. The V gene end was trimmed by 6 bases and the J gene end by 7 bases; junction bases not matched to a gene: 11. From germline, CDR1 is MDHEN and CDR2 SYDVKM. The CDR3 runs to 14 residues. The CDR3 loop is CASRPGGQVREQYF. The CDR3 DNA is TGTGCCAGCAGGCCGGGGGGGCAGGTTCGGGAGCAGTACTTC. The entire variable domain, with the rest obtained from reference TRBV28 and TRBJ2-7, is as follows: DVKVTQSSRYLVKRTGEKVFLECVQDMDHENMFWYRQDPGLGLRLIYFSYDVKMKEKGDIPEGYSVSREKKERFSLILESASTNQTSMYLCASRPGGQVREQYFGPGTRLTVT.

The V call is TRBV5-1, the J call TRBJ1-1, with TRBD1 identical over 7 bases. Germline V CDR1 and CDR2: SGHRS, YFSETQ. This CDR3 has 13 residues. The V segment lost 4 bases and the J segment 11 bases; nucleotides outside the gene matches: 11. The CDR3 DNA reads TGCGCCAGCAGCCTGGAGACAGGGCGCTGGGCTTTCTTT. Encoded protein: CASSLETGRWAFF.

This chain joins TRBV7-6 and TRBJ1-5; unclear D gene. Trimming took 1 base from V and 10 from J, leaving 17 bases between them. Looked up from germline, CDR1 is SGHVS and CDR2 is FNYEAQ. The CDR3 consists of 15 residues. This CDR3 reads CASSLGSVRGQPQHF. The CDR3 coding sequence is TGTGCCAGCAGCTTAGGGAGCGTTCGCGGTCAACCCCAGCATTTT.